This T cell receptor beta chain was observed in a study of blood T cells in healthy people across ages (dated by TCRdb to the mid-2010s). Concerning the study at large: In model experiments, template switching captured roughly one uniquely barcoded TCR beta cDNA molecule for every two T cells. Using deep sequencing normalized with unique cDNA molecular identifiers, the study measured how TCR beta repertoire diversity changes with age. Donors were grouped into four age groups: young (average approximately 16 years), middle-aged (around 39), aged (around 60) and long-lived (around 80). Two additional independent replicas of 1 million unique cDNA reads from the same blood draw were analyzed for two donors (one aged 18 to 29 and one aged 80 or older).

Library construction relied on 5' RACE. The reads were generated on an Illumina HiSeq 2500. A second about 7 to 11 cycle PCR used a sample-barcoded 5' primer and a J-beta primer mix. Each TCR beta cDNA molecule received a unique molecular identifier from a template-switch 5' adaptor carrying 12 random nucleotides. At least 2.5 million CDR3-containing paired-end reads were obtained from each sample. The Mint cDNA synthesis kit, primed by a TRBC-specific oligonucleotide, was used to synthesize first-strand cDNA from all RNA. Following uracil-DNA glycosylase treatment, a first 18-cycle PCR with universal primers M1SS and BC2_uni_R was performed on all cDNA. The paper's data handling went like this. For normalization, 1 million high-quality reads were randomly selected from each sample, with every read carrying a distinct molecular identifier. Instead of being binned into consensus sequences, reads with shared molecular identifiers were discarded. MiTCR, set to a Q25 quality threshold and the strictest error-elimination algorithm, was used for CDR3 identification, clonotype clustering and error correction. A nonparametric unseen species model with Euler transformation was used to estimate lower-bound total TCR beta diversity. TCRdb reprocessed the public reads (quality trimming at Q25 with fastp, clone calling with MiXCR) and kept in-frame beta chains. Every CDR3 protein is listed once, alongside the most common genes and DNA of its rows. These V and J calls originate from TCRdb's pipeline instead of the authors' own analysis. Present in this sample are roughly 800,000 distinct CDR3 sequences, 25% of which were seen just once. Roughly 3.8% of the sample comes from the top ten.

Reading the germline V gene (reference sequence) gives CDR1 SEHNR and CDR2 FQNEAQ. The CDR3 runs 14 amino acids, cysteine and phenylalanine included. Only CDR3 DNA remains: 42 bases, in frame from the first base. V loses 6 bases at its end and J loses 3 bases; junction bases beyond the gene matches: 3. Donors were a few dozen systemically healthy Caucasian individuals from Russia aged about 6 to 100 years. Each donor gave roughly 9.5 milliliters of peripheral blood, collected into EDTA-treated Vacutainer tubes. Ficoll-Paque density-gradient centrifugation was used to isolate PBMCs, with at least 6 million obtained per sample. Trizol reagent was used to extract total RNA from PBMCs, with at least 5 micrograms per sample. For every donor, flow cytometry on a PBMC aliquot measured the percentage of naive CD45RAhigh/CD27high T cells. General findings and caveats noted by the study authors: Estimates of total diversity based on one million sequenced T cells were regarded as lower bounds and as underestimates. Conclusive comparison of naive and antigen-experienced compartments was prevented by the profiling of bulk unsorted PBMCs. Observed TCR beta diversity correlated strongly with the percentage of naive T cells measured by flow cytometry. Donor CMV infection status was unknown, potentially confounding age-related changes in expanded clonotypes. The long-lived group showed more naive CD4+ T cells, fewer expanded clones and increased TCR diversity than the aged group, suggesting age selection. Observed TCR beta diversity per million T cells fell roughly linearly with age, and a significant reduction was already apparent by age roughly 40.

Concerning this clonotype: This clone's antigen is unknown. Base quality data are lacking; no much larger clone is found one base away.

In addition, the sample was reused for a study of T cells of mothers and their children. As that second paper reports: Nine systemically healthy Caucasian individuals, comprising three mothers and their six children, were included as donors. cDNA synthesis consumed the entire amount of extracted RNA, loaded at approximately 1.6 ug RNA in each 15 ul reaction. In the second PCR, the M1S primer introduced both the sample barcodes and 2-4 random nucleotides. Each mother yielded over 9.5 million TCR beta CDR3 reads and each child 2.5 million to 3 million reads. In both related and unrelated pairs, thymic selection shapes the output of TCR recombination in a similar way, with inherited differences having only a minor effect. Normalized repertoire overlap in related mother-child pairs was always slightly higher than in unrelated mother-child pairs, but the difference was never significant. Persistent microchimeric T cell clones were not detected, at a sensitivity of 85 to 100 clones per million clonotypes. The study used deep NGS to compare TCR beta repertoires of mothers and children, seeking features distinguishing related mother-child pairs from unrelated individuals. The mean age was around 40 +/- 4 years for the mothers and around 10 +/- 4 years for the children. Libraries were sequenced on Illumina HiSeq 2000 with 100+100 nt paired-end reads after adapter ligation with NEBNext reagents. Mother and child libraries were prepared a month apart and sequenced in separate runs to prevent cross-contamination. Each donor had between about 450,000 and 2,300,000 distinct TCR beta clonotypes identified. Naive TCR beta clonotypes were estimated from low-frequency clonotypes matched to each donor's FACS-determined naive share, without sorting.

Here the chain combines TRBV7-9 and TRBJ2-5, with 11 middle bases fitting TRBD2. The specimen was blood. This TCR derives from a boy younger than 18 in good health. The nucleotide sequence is TGTGCCAGCAGTTGGGGACTAGCGGAAGAGACCCAGTACTTC. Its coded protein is CASSWGLAEETQYF.